This T cell receptor beta chain was documented in a study of T cells after posttransplantation cyclophosphamide listed by TCRdb under 2016. For the study in its entirety: The study tracked T cell repertoire reconstitution by TRB sequencing after myeloablative bone marrow transplantation using posttransplantation cyclophosphamide as GVHD prophylaxis. Because TRA and TRB clonality were tightly correlated in roughly 10 samples, subsequent TCR analyses were focused on TRB only. Samples from under 40 PTCy-treated patients and 16 related bone marrow donors of those patients were subjected to antigen receptor sequencing. Public TRB sequences were compared against a database of over 3,000 sequences linked to responses to pathogens, tumor antigens, self-antigens and alloantigens. In 3 patients, up to about 3 additional blood samples taken between 2 and 5.2 years after transplant also underwent TRB sequencing, as did pretransplant blood from several patients. TRB sequencing was performed on blood from all 35 or so PTCy patients with 1-year posttransplant specimens. General conclusions and limits of the study: Donor-recipient similarity was low at 1-2 months but increased during the first year, and donor CD8+ memory clones often dominated later blood repertoires. The TRB repertoires of T cells infiltrating skin or the GI tract showed only limited overlap with the TRB repertoires found in blood. Across roughly 45 patients, recipient CMV seropositivity and CMV reactivation were highly associated with TRB clonality; PTCy diversity was similar to CNI/methotrexate controls.

Peripheral blood samples were provided by related bone marrow donors on the day of marrow donation. Mononuclear cells from peripheral blood and bone marrow were separated by Ficoll-Hypaque density centrifugation and then cryopreserved. CD4+ and CD8+ T cells, including naive and memory subsets, were sorted by FACS using a FACSAria II. Concerning this clone: Its antigen is not yet known. No base-level quality is on record; no much larger clone is a single base apart.

TRB sequencing was run on genomic DNA with either the immunoSEQ assay at survey resolution or the hsTCRB kit. In the authors' own workflow: Initial read processing used immunoSEQ software, and repertoire analyses used the LymphoSeq R package. Clonality was computed as 1 minus normalized Shannon entropy; Gini coefficient was also calculated for each TRB dataset. Phenotypes of unsorted samples were inferred by mapping TRB sequences from sorted subsets of the recipient or donor onto the same recipient's unsorted samples. The immuneACCESS repertoire file appears here via TCRdb, limited to in-frame rearrangements. These files lack a portion of the clones; in checked studies, under half of the deficit traces to unresolved V genes, and the cause of the others is not known. V and J calls and clone size are those listed in that table; D and trimming were worked out from the DNA. The sample yields tens of thousands of clones; approximately 71% were counted once. The ten largest clones capture over 0.65% of the sample.

The material sequenced was memory CD4+ T cells sorted from PBMCs. The receptor's source is a woman aged 55-69 years in good health, CMV-negative, and a related stem cell transplant donor.

CDR3 region: CASSIVGGGAYEQYF. The nucleotide sequence reads TGTGCCAGTAGTATCGTTGGCGGGGGGGCTTACGAGCAGTACTTC. This chain joins TRBV19 to TRBJ2-7; a stretch of 9 junction bases matches TRBD2. V loses 3 bases at its end and J loses 4 bases; junction bases beyond the gene matches: 7. Reading the germline V gene (reference sequence) gives CDR1 LNHDA and CDR2 SQIVND. From cysteine to phenylalanine, the CDR3 is 15 amino acids long. The read is trimmed to its CDR3 DNA, 45 bases read in frame from base 1. Here the CDR3 is joined to the reference TRBV19 and TRBJ2-7 genes, and the full variable domain is: DGGITQSPKYLFRKEGQNVTLSCEQNLNHDAMYWYRQDPGQGLRLIYYSQIVNDFQKGDIAEGYSVSREKKESFPLTVTSAQKNPTAFYLCASSIVGGGAYEQYFGPGTRLTVT.